One and the same sample provided the 2 T cell receptor beta chains below, sequenced in a study of shared clonotypes between healthy human individuals (dated by TCRdb to about 2020). Libraries were prepared through the immunoSEQ multiplex PCR assay. Drawn from immuneACCESS, this table holds only the in-frame rearrangements with V and J called that TCRdb kept. Clones are partly lost; checked studies trace under half to an unresolved V gene and leave the rest unexplained. Recorded for this sample are approximately 500,000 clones; over 70% of them occurred a single time. 9.5% to 15% of the sample is taken by the ten largest. The sequenced sample consisted of PBMCs. These TCRs come from a woman between 40 and 55 years old in good health. Some clones in this sample may be carry-over from other donors' samples.

The rearrangement uses TRBV4-3 and TRBJ2-6; D is undetermined. The CDR3 consists of 15 residues. From germline, CDR1 is LGHNA and CDR2 YSLEER. The germline V and J ends were trimmed by 0 bases and 0 bases, with 3 bases remaining between them. CDR3 sequence (DNA): TGCGCCAGCAGCCAAGACACCTCTGGGGCCAACGTCCTGACTTTC. Amino acid sequence: CASSQDTSGANVLTF.

The chain uses TRBV9 and TRBJ2-7; the D call may be TRBD1 or TRBD2 (6 bases each). This CDR3 is built from 15 residues. CDR1 is SGDLS, CDR2 YYNGEE, per germline. Trimming removed 0 bases from V and 2 bases from J, with 12 bases in between. The CDR3 here is CASSVEGGLTYEQYF. CDR3 DNA sequence: TGTGCCAGCAGCGTAGAAGGGGGACTTACCTACGAGCAGTACTTC.